Listed here are 13 T cell receptor beta chains from one sample, sequenced in a study of blood T cell repertoires in COVID-19. Assay: immunoSEQ multiplex PCR; the TCRdb copy retains only in-frame clones and omits some. The sample has 35,000 to 50,000 clones; just under 70% are singletons. The sequenced material came from peripheral blood. Receptor source: a man aged 80 or over with acute or convalescent COVID-19.

The chain links TRBV7-9 to TRBJ1-4; D gene uncertain. The CDR3 consists of 14 residues. Per germline, CDR1 SEHNR and CDR2 FQNEAQ (reference sequence). The V end was cut by 6 bases, the J end by 7 bases, with 15 bases between. CDR3 sequence: CASRPGVDGEKLFF. CDR3 coding DNA: TGTGCCAGCAGACCCGGGGTGGACGGTGAAAAACTGTTTTTT.

The chain couples TRBV12-3 or TRBV12-4 to TRBJ2-7, with 11 bases fitting TRBD1. The V segment lost 5 bases and the J segment 6 bases; nucleotides outside the gene matches: 3. CDR3 size: 13 residues. CDR3 protein: CASSRDRGAEQYF. The CDR3 DNA reads TGTGCCAGCAGTCGGGACAGGGGGGCCGAGCAGTACTTC.

The chain joins TRBV12-3 or TRBV12-4 to TRBJ1-1; D gene ambiguous. The CDR3 is 12 amino acids. The V and J ends lost 3 bases and 8 bases respectively, with 10 bases between them. CDR3 residues: CASSFVTGEAFF. CDR3 nucleotides: TGTGCCAGCAGTTTCGTCACCGGGGAAGCTTTCTTT.

CDR3 in amino acids: CASSTGTSGKETQYF. The CDR3 DNA follows: TGTGCCAGCAGCACTGGGACTAGCGGGAAAGAGACCCAGTACTTC. The rearrangement uses TRBV9 and TRBJ2-5; 13 positions match TRBD2. Germline assignment: CDR1 SGDLS and CDR2 YYNGEE. Trimming removed 4 bases from V and 3 bases from J; junction bases left unmatched: 3. This CDR3 has 15 residues.

The V call is TRBV14, the J call TRBJ1-3, with 7 positions matching TRBD1. The CDR3 has 13 residues. The ends lost 5 bases at V and 11 bases at J; junction bases unmatched: 9. Looked up from germline, CDR1 is SGHDN and CDR2 is FVKESK. The DNA for the CDR3 is TGTGCCAGCAGCGTACCGACAGGGCACCCCATATATTTT. The encoded protein is CASSVPTGHPIYF.

This chain links TRBV5-1 with TRBJ1-1, with D perhaps matching TRBD1 (6 bases). Trimming took off 1 base at V and 0 bases at J, with 7 bases between the two ends. The CDR3 contains 14 residues. Germline V gives CDR1 SGHRS, CDR2 YFSETQ. The CDR3 sequence is CASSLQGMNTEAFF. The CDR3 nucleotides are TGCGCCAGCAGCTTGCAGGGGATGAACACTGAAGCTTTCTTT.

Comment on this clone: Relative to the germline gene, one junction end is altered; a read error may explain this. CDR3 protein: CASSLGWAVNEKLLF. The CDR3, as DNA: TGTGCCAGCAGCTTAGGATGGGCAGTAAATGAAAAACTGCTTTTT. The J gene is TRBJ1-4, the V gene TRBV11-2; no clear D. The CDR3 has 15 amino acids. The germline CDR1 and CDR2 sequences are SGHAT and FQNNGV.

The chain has TRBV6-5 and TRBJ2-7, with 11 positions matching TRBD2. This CDR3 region has 13 residues. The V gene end was trimmed by 8 bases and the J gene end by 4 bases; junction bases not matched to a gene: 4. Germline CDR1 reads MNHEY; CDR2 reads SVGAGI. The CDR3 DNA follows: TGTGCCAGCGAAACTAGCGGGGGTTACGAGCAGTACTTC. It encodes CASETSGGYEQYF.

The chain has TRBV9 and TRBJ2-5, with D perhaps TRBD2 (5 bases). This CDR3 has 15 amino acids. In germline, CDR1 is SGDLS, CDR2 YYNGEE. Trimming shortened V by 3 bases and J by 2 bases, and 14 bases separated the two germline ends. CDR3 protein: CASSALGDRQETQYF. The CDR3 DNA is TGTGCCAGCAGCGCCTTGGGAGATCGTCAAGAGACCCAGTACTTC.

The chain links TRBV5-1 to TRBJ1-2; 11 nucleotides align to TRBD1. The CDR3 extends over 15 amino acids. The V and J ends lost 3 bases and 6 bases, in that order; junction bases with no gene match: 7. Germline values: CDR1 SGHRS, CDR2 YFSETQ. The CDR3 reads CASSSIRDRGDGYTF. CDR3 nucleotides: TGCGCCAGCAGCTCAATCCGGGACAGGGGGGATGGCTACACCTTC.

V is TRBV19 and J is TRBJ1-2, with 7 bases aligning to TRBD1. Looked up from germline, CDR1 is LNHDA and CDR2 is SQIVND (reference sequence). V shed 3 bases and J 2 bases; nucleotides not matched to a gene: 6. The CDR3 has 15 residues. CDR3 region: CASSIQQGRNYGYTF. Written as DNA, the CDR3 is TGTGCCAGTAGTATCCAACAGGGGAGGAACTATGGCTACACCTTC.

The chain employs TRBV12-3 or TRBV12-4 and TRBJ2-1, with D perhaps TRBD2 (5 bases). This CDR3 has 12 amino acids. Trimming removed 5 bases from V and 6 bases from J, with 8 bases in between. The CDR3 nucleotides are TGTGCCAGCAGTCCTACTAGCAATGAGCAGTTCTTC. This gives the protein CASSPTSNEQFF.

This chain joins TRBV10-3 and TRBJ1-2, with 7 nucleotides matching TRBD1. CDR3 length: 15 residues. V shed 3 bases, J shed 0 bases, and the junction held 4 bases outside the gene matches. From germline, CDR1 is ENHRY and CDR2 SYGVKD. CDR3 in DNA: TGTGCCATCAGTGAAGGGGGCGGCTCTAACTATGGCTACACCTTC. Encoded protein: CAISEGGGSNYGYTF.